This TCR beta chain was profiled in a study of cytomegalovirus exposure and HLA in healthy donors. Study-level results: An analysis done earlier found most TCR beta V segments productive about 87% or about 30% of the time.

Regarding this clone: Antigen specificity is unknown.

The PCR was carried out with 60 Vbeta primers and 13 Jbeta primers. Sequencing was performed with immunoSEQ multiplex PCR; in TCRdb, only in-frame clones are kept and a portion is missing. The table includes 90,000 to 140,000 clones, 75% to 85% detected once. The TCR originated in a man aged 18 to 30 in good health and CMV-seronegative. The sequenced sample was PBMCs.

DNA for the CDR3: TGTGCCAGCACACATTCGGGACAGGACTATGGCTACACCTTC. Translation gives CASTHSGQDYGYTF. This sequence joins TRBV27 and TRBJ1-2; 8 bases agree with TRBD1. Germline V CDR1 and CDR2: MNHEY, SMNVEV (reference sequence). Trimming cost V 7 bases and J 3 bases; bases outside gene matches: 7. The CDR3 sequence is 14 residues long.